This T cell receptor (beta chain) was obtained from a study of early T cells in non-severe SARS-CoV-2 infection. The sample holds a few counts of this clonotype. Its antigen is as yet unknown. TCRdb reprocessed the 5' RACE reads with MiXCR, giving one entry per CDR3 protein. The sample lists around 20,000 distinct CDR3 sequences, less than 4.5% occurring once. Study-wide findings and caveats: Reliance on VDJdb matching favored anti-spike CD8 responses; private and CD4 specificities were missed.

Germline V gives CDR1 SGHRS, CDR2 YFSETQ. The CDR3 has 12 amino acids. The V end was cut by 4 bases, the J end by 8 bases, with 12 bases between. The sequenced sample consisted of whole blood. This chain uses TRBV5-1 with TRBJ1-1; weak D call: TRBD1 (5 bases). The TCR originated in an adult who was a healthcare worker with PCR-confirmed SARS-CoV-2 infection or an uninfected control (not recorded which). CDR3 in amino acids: CASSPQGQEAFF. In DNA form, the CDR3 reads TGCGCCAGCAGCCCGCAGGGTCAGGAAGCTTTCTTT.